Below, 18 T cell receptor beta chains from the same sample are listed, as sequenced in a study of identical twins' blood T cells. TCRdb itself ran the 5' RACE reads through MiXCR, one entry per CDR3 protein. The sample carries around 380,000 distinct CDR3 sequences, roughly 28% recorded once. The sample was PBMCs. The receptor source for this set is a woman aged 18-50 years in good health.

The gene calls are TRBV19 and TRBJ2-7; 10 nucleotides agree with TRBD2. The CDR3 has 15 residues. In germline, CDR1 is LNHDA, CDR2 SQIVND (reference sequence). The V gene end was trimmed by 5 bases and the J gene end by 0 bases; junction bases not matched to a gene: 4. The CDR3 DNA reads TGTGCCAGTAGTGCCGTAGCGGGAGGCTCCTACGAGCAGTACTTC. Residues: CASSAVAGGSYEQYF.

The chain has TRBV5-6 and TRBJ1-1, with 9 bases lining up with TRBD1. V lost 7 bases, J lost 4 bases, and 8 bases stayed unmatched. The germline V gene has CDR1 SGHDT and CDR2 YYEEEE. CDR3 length equals 14 residues. The CDR3 reads CASGYRGQSTEAFF. The CDR3 coding sequence is TGTGCCAGCGGGTACAGGGGGCAAAGCACTGAAGCTTTCTTT.

This chain joins TRBV29-1 and TRBJ1-1; 11 bases line up with TRBD1. The germline V gene encodes CDR1 SQVTM and CDR2 ANQGSEA. Losses at the gene ends were 5 bases for V and 4 bases for J; bases not matched to a gene: 3. The length of the CDR3 is 13 residues. The DNA of the CDR3 is TGCAGCGTTTCTGGACAGGGGGCCACTGAAGCTTTCTTT. Translating gives CSVSGQGATEAFF.

The rearrangement joins TRBV20-1 to TRBJ2-3, with TRBD2 identical over 7 bases. The V gene end was trimmed by 6 bases and the J gene end by 5 bases; junction bases not matched to a gene: 11. This CDR3 is built from 14 residues. Germline CDR1 DFQATT, CDR2 SNEGSKA (reference sequence). The DNA for the CDR3 is TGCAGTGCCCCCGCCGGGGGGAGGGTAGATACGCAGTATTTT. Protein sequence: CSAPAGGRVDTQYF.

V gene TRBV5-1 combines with J gene TRBJ2-1, with unresolved D. Trimming left V 1 base short and J 8 bases short, with 16 bases between. The CDR3 runs 15 residues. Germline V lookup: CDR1 SGHRS, CDR2 YFSETQ. The CDR3 DNA is TGCGCCAGCAGCTTGAGAACTGGGCCTAGTGATGAGCAGTTCTTC. This sequence encodes CASSLRTGPSDEQFF.

The sample holds a few counts of this clonotype. This chain joins TRBV4-3 and TRBJ2-1; 9 positions match TRBD2. The CDR3 is 17 residues long. CDR1 is LGHNA and CDR2 is YSLEER in the germline V gene. The V and J ends lost 4 bases and 8 bases, in that order; junction bases with no gene match: 15. The CDR3 DNA reads TGCGCCAGCAGCCCCCGATATAGTAGCGGGAGCAGGTATGAGCAGTTCTTC. Translation: CASSPRYSSGSRYEQFF.

This clonotype was counted only a few times. The CDR3 sequence is CSARVAIYNEQFF. Written as DNA, the CDR3 is TGCAGTGCTAGAGTGGCTATCTACAATGAGCAGTTCTTC. The chain links TRBV20-1 to TRBJ2-1; no firm D call. With 1 base removed from V and 3 bases from J, the gap between germline ends came to 7 bases. The CDR3 has 13 residues. Germline loops: CDR1 DFQATT, CDR2 SNEGSKA (reference sequence).

This clonotype showed up many times. This rearrangement joins TRBV6-5 to TRBJ1-1; TRBD1 aligns across 9 bases. Germline CDR1 is MNHEY and CDR2 is SVGAGI. V dropped 0 bases and J dropped 7; count of bases not matched to a gene: 9. This CDR3 is built from 16 residues. The CDR3 loop is CASSYSTPGQGSEAFF. The CDR3 nucleotides read TGTGCCAGCAGTTACTCGACCCCGGGACAGGGAAGTGAAGCTTTCTTT.

This clonotype was seen only once. The rearrangement joins TRBV5-1 to TRBJ2-7; D uncertain. The V and J ends lost 0 bases and 0 bases respectively, with 10 bases between them. The V gene's germline CDR1 is SGHRS and CDR2 YFSETQ. The CDR3 sequence is 15 residues long. Written as DNA, the CDR3 is TGCGCCAGCAGCTTGGCCGTGGGTAGCTCCTACGAGCAGTACTTC. Translation: CASSLAVGSSYEQYF.

The chain has TRBV9 and TRBJ2-1; the match to TRBD2 covers 8 bases. This CDR3 has 13 residues. The J segment lost 10 bases and the V segment lost 4 bases, leaving 7 bases of the junction unmatched. CDR1 SGDLS and CDR2 YYNGEE come from the germline V gene. The CDR3 spells CASSIRTSMEQFF. The CDR3, as DNA: TGTGCCAGCAGCATTAGGACTAGCATGGAGCAGTTCTTC.

This clonotype was seen many times. The V gene is TRBV29-1, the J gene TRBJ2-3; 7 nucleotides match TRBD2. Germline CDR1 is SQVTM and CDR2 is ANQGSEA. The CDR3 covers 17 residues. V dropped 2 bases and J dropped 0; count of bases not matched to a gene: 11. In DNA, the CDR3 is TGCAGCGTTGAATCTAGCGGAACTTTCATTAGCACAGATACGCAGTATTTT. This translates into CSVESSGTFISTDTQYF.

This clonotype was counted only a few times. The V and J genes are TRBV6-1 and TRBJ1-5; 8 bases match TRBD1. Germline CDR1 reads MNHNS; CDR2 reads SASEGT. With 6 bases clipped from V and 6 bases from J, the junction kept 10 bases outside the gene matches. There are 15 residues in the CDR3. In nucleotides, the CDR3 is TGTGCCAGCAGCGAGAGACAGGGGCAACGTCAGCCCCAGCATTTT. It codes for CASSERQGQRQPQHF.

A few counts support this clonotype. This chain joins TRBV4-1 and TRBJ1-1; D may be TRBD1 (5 bases). This CDR3 contains 16 residues. Germline V CDR1 and CDR2: MGHRA, YSYEKL. V lost 4 bases and J 4 bases, leaving 19 bases between the germline ends. Written as DNA, the CDR3 is TGCGCCAGCAGCCCTCCGGCCGGGGGGTCGCGCACTGAAGCTTTCTTT. Translated, it gives CASSPPAGGSRTEAFF.

This clonotype appeared a few times. The V call is TRBV7-9, the J call TRBJ1-1; D not resolved. V gave up 5 bases and J gave up 6 bases, with 13 bases separating them. Germline-derived CDR1 and CDR2 are SEHNR and FQNEAQ (reference sequence). The CDR3 is 13 residues long. This CDR3 is CASSQNGGSEAFF. Written as DNA, the CDR3 is TGTGCCAGCAGCCAAAATGGAGGTTCTGAAGCTTTCTTT.

In this sample, this clonotype turned up many times. The genes are TRBV29-1 and TRBJ1-5; tentative D call: TRBD1 (6 bases). V was clipped by 6 bases and J by 7 bases, with 16 bases between them. The germline gives CDR1 SQVTM, CDR2 ANQGSEA. The length of the CDR3 is 13 residues. CDR3: CSVSTGSGQPQHF. Written as DNA, the CDR3 is TGCAGCGTGAGTACAGGGTCCGGGCAGCCCCAGCATTTT.

This clonotype was seen a few times. V and J are TRBV11-2 and TRBJ2-1; D gene unclear. This CDR3 is built from 14 residues. Germline assignment: CDR1 SGHAT and CDR2 FQNNGV. V was shortened by 1 base and J by 10 bases, with 14 bases between the two germline ends. The CDR3 nucleotides are TGTGCCAGCAGCTTAGGCTCCGGACCTTCAGAGCAGTTCTTC. Protein product: CASSLGSGPSEQFF.

This clonotype was picked up a small number of times. The V and J genes are TRBV9 and TRBJ2-3; the match to TRBD2 covers 8 bases. Germline V gene sequence: CDR1 SGDLS, CDR2 YYNGEE. With V trimmed by 4 bases and J by 1 base, 5 bases remained unmatched. The CDR3 is 15 amino acids. CDR3 bases: TGTGCCAGCAGCCTATACGGGGGGGGCACAGATACGCAGTATTTT. This codes for CASSLYGGGTDTQYF.

This clonotype was seen a handful of times. The chain carries TRBV6-2 or TRBV6-3 and TRBJ1-5; 7 positions agree with TRBD1. The CDR3 loop spans 14 amino acids. Trimming took 6 bases from V and 11 from J; bases not matched to a gene: 13. Germline V CDR1 and CDR2: MNHEY, SVGEGT. CDR3: CASRPGQDHLAQHF. CDR3 bases: TGTGCCAGCAGGCCCGGACAGGACCATTTGGCCCAGCATTTT.